The subject of this entry is one T cell receptor (beta chain). Antigen specificity is unknown. One end of the junction is discordant with germline, which a read error may explain. This PCR relied on a set of 60 Vbeta primers and 13 Jbeta primers. Using immunoSEQ multiplex PCR, the repertoire was profiled, and TCRdb retains in-frame clones only, with some absent. The data hold about 170,000 clones, with 65% to 85% observed a single time. This sample stems from a study of cytomegalovirus exposure and HLA in healthy donors. Whole-study results and caveats: A reported reduction in N-insertions relative to the approximately 600-donor mean was seen in an Asian-associated ancestry cluster in a later analysis. In a later analysis, HLA-associated beta chains showed higher expansion and lower generation probabilities than comparable chains. Cytomegalovirus association was listed for roughly 160 TCR beta chains. Apart from CMV serostatus, no immune exposure information was available.

Sequencing was done on a sample of PBMCs. The clonotype was recovered from a man between 35 and 55 years old in good health and CMV-seropositive.

The CDR3 reads CASSPGVVSNEQFF. CDR3 bases: TGTGCTAGCAGCCCAGGGGTAGTGAGCAATGAGCAGTTCTTC. This chain uses TRBV7-7 with TRBJ2-1; tentatively, D is TRBD1 (6 bases). The CDR3 has 14 amino acids. Germline loops: CDR1 SSHAT, CDR2 FNYEAQ (reference sequence).